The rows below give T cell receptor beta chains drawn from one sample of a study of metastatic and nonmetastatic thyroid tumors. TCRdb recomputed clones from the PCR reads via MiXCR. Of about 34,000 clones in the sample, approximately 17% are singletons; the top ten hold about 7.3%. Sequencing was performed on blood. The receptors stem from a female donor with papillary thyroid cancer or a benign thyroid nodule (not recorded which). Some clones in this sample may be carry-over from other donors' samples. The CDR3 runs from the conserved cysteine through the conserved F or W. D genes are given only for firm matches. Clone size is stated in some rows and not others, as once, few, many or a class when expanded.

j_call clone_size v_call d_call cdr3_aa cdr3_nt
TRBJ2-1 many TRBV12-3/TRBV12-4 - CASSVGRRYNEQFF TGTGCCAGCAGCGTCGGACGCAGGTACAATGAGCAGTTCTTC
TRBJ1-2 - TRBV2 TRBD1 CASGGSWDRGPYGYTF TGTGCCAGTGGGGGGTCTTGGGACAGGGGCCCTTATGGCTACACCTTC
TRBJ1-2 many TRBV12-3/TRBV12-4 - CASSLRRDIGYTF TGTGCCAGCAGTTTACGGCGGGACATCGGCTACACCTTC
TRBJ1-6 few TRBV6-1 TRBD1 CASSAGQYNSPLHF TGTGCCAGCAGTGCGGGACAGTATAATTCACCCCTCCACTTT
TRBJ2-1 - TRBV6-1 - CASSEGTQHNNEQFF TGTGCCAGCAGTGAAGGGACACAACATAACAATGAGCAGTTCTTC
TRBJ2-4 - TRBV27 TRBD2 CASWPSSGSKYF TGTGCCAGCTGGCCCTCCAGCGGGAGTAAGTACTTC
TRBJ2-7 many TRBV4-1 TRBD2 CASSQDTAGISYEQYF TGCGCCAGCAGCCAAGATACAGCGGGGATCTCCTACGAGCAGTACTTC
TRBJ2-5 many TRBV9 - CASSGNRDLETQYF TGTGCCAGCAGCGGGAACCGGGACTTAGAGACCCAGTACTTC
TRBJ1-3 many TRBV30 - CAWRYNGNTIYF TGTGCCTGGAGGTATAATGGAAACACCATATATTTT
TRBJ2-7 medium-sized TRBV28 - CASSSISGTGADEQYF TGTGCCAGCAGCTCCATCTCCGGGACCGGCGCAGACGAGCAGTACTTC
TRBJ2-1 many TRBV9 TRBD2 CASSGLGLAGGEQFF TGTGCCAGCAGCGGGTTGGGACTAGCGGGAGGAGAGCAGTTCTTC
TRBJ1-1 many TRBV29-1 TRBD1 CSVAGQGKSPNTEAFF TGCAGCGTTGCAGGACAGGGTAAAAGCCCTAACACTGAAGCTTTCTTT
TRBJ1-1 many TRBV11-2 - CASSSLTAVTEAFF TGTGCCAGCAGCTCCTTAACGGCTGTCACTGAAGCTTTCTTT
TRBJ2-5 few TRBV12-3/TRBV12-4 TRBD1 CASSPPGTGALRETQYF TGTGCCAGCAGCCCCCCCGGGACAGGGGCTTTGAGAGAGACCCAGTACTTC
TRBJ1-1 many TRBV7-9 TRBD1 CASSETGGITEAFF TGTGCCAGCAGCGAGACAGGGGGCATTACTGAAGCTTTCTTT
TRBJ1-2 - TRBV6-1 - CASKLNGVYCYTF TGTGCCAGCAAACTAAACGGGGTCTATTGCTACACCTTC
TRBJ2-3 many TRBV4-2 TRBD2 CASSQGLAGGPSTDTQYF TGTGCCAGCAGCCAAGGACTAGCGGGAGGGCCTAGCACAGATACGCAGTATTTT
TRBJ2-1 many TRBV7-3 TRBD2 CASSPGLATNEQFF TGTGCCAGCAGCCCGGGACTAGCAACCAATGAGCAGTTCTTC
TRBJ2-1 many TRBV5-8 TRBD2 CASSLFSASGAYNEQFF TGTGCCAGCAGCTTGTTCAGCGCTAGCGGAGCCTACAATGAGCAGTTCTTC
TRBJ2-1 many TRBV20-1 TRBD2 CSARDSSGKGYNEQFF TGCAGTGCTAGAGATTCCAGCGGGAAGGGCTACAATGAGCAGTTCTTC
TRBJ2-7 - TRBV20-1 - CSARPSAGGAYEQYF TGCAGTGCTAGGCCATCGGCAGGAGGCGCCTACGAGCAGTACTTC
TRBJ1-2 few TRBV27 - CASSLYFRGPNYGYTF TGTGCCAGCAGTTTATATTTCCGGGGTCCAAACTATGGCTACACCTTC
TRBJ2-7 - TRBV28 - CASSSAQGSSYEQYF TGTGCCAGCAGTTCGGCCCAGGGGTCTTCCTACGAGCAGTACTTC
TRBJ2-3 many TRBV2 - CASSGGAPDTQYF TGTGCCAGCAGTGGGGGGGCCCCAGATACGCAGTATTTT
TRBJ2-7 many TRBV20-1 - CSARDLQGYEQYF TGCAGTGCTAGAGATCTACAGGGTTACGAGCAGTACTTC
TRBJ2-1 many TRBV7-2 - CASTNRGGISPKNEQFF TGTGCCAGCACTAATAGGGGGGGCATAAGTCCAAAGAATGAGCAGTTCTTC
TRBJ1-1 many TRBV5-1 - CASSLDGMNTEAFF TGCGCCAGCAGCTTGGACGGAATGAACACTGAAGCTTTCTTT
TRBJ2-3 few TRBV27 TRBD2 CAITPSASGATDTQYF TGTGCCATCACCCCGTCGGCTAGCGGAGCGACAGATACGCAGTATTTT
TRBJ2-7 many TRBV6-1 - CASRPGGRAYEQYF TGTGCCAGCAGACCCGGGGGACGGGCCTACGAGCAGTACTTC
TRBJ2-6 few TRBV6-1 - CASSVPVANILTF TGTGCCAGCAGTGTCCCAGTAGCCAACATCCTGACTTTC
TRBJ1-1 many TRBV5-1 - CASSLAGGGTEAFF TGCGCCAGCAGCTTGGCCGGGGGGGGGACTGAAGCTTTCTTT
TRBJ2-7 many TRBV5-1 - CASSSTGTIEYEQYF TGCGCCAGCAGCTCCACCGGGACAATAGAATACGAGCAGTACTTC
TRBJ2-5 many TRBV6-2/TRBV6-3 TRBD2 CASSYSPSGSKVETQYF TGTGCCAGCAGTTACTCGCCAAGCGGGAGTAAGGTGGAGACCCAGTACTTC
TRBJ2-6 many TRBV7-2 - CASTLLSSGANALTF TGTGCCAGCACACTACTAAGCTCTGGGGCCAACGCCCTGACTTTC
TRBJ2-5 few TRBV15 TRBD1 CATSRAQGAAETQYF TGTGCCACCAGCAGAGCACAGGGGGCCGCAGAGACCCAGTACTTC
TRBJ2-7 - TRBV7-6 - CASSLVRWAGMGEQYF TGTGCCAGCAGCTTAGTTCGCTGGGCAGGGATGGGCGAGCAGTACTTC
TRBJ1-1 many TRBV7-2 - CASSEGPRGGTEAFF TGTGCCAGCAGCGAAGGGCCCCGGGGTGGTACTGAAGCTTTCTTT
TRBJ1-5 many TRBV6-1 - CASSLSQGMGQPQHF TGTGCCAGCAGTTTATCGCAGGGTATGGGTCAGCCCCAGCATTTT
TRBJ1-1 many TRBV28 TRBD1 CASSTGQRNTEAFF TGTGCCAGCAGTACGGGACAGAGGAACACTGAAGCTTTCTTT
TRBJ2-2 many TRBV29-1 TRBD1 CSAIGRTGGFGELFF TGCAGCGCCATCGGGCGGACAGGGGGCTTCGGGGAGCTGTTTTTT